This T cell receptor (beta chain) was recovered during a study of blood T cell repertoires in COVID-19. Losses at the gene ends were 3 bases for V and 5 bases for J; bases not matched to a gene: 8. The CDR3 sequence is 16 residues long. Germline-derived CDR1 and CDR2 are MNHNS and SASEGT. Sequencing used immunoSEQ multiplex PCR; TCRdb keeps in-frame clones, though not all of them. This table holds under 130,000 clones, approximately 80% found once. This receptor was taken from a human donor in a cohort sampled during active COVID-19. The chain employs TRBV6-1 and TRBJ2-5; 11 bases fit TRBD2. The sample consisted of peripheral blood. CDR3 protein: CASSEGLAAWGETQYF. The CDR3 DNA sequence: TGTGCCAGCAGTGAGGGACTAGCGGCATGGGGGGAGACCCAGTACTTC.